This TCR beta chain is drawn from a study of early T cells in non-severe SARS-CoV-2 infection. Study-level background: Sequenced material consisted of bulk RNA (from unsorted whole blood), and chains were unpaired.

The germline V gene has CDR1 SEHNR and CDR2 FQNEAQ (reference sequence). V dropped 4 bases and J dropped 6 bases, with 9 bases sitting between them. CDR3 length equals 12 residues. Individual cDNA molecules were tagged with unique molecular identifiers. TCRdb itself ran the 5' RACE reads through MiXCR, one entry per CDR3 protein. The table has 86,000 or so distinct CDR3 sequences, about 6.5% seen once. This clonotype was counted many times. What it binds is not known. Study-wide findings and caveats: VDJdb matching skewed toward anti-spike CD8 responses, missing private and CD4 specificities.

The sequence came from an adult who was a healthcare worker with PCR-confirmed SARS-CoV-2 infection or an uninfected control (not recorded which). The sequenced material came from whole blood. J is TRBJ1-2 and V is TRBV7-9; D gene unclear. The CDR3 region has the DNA TGTGCCAGCAGCTCCCGGCAGGATGGCTACACCTTC. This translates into CASSSRQDGYTF.